Listed here is a single T cell receptor (beta chain). Its target is not known. One end of the junction varies from germline; a read error may be responsible. The CDR3 sequence is 11 residues long. Germline V lookup: CDR1 MGHDK, CDR2 SYGVNS. These data originate in a study of OX40 agonist ivuxolimab in advanced cancers. Study in general: Patients were given ivuxolimab, an antibody that agonizes OX40 (CD134). Study-wide points: On average, a greater number of expanded clones characterised CD8+ T cells relative to CD4+.

Sequenced by immunoSEQ multiplex PCR; TCRdb stores in-frame clones only, minus some. The table has about 76,000 clones, over 75% seen once. The sequencing here drew on CD4+ or CD8+ T cells sorted from blood, taken in a trial of the OX40 agonist ivuxolimab. The clonotype comes from an adult with an advanced solid tumor such as melanoma, head and neck, liver or kidney cancer. This chain joins TRBV25-1 and TRBJ2-1; D possibly corresponds to TRBD2 (5 bases). The DNA of the CDR3 is TGTGCCAGCTCTTCCGGCGGGCCCACGGTCTTC. Translating it yields CASSSGGPTVF.